Listed here are 23 T cell receptor beta chains from one sample, sequenced in a study of technical replicates of blood from several donors (dated by TCRdb to 2016 to 2017). The library was prepared using the immunoSEQ multiplex PCR assay. TCRdb re-hosts the immuneACCESS table, in-frame sequences only. Its copies lack some clones; in the studies checked, an unresolved V gene accounts for under half of them, and the cause for the rest is not known. In all, the sample holds roughly 100,000 clones, and roughly 95% of those were seen once. Together, the top ten hold about 0.35% of the sample. Sequences were obtained from T cells isolated from PBMCs. These receptors all stem from a human donor in good health.

The CDR3 nucleotides read TGTGCCAGCAGCTTTAGCGGATCGATCTACGAGCAGTACTTC. The encoded protein is CASSFSGSIYEQYF. This chain joins TRBV7-2 and TRBJ2-7; D may be TRBD2 (6 bases). V lost 3 bases and J lost 3, with 12 bases in between. Per germline, CDR1 SGHTA and CDR2 FQGNSA. This CDR3 has 14 amino acids.

The gene calls are TRBV2 and TRBJ1-4; the D gene is possibly TRBD1 (5 bases). This CDR3 is 14 amino acids long. CDR1 and CDR2 from the germline V gene are SNHLY and FYNNEI. Trimming left V 5 bases short and J 3 bases short, with 10 bases between. The CDR3 spells CASSPGRANEKLFF. The CDR3 DNA is TGTGCCAGCAGTCCAGGGAGGGCTAATGAAAAACTGTTTTTT.

The V call is TRBV5-1, the J call TRBJ2-2; tentatively, D is TRBD2 (5 bases). V was pared by 0 bases and J by 7 bases, with 10 bases between. CDR1 is SGHRS and CDR2 is YFSETQ in the germline V gene. CDR3 length: 14 residues. CDR3 sequence: CASSLVLGSGELFF. CDR3 bases: TGCGCCAGCAGCTTGGTGTTGGGGAGCGGGGAGCTGTTTTTT.

The V and J genes are TRBV13 and TRBJ1-1; D perhaps matches TRBD1 (5 bases). The V end lost 5 bases, the J end lost 2 bases, and 12 bases lay between the germline ends. Germline lookup yields CDR1 PRHDT and CDR2 FYEKMQ (reference sequence). The CDR3 is 14 residues long. The CDR3 bases are TGTGCCAGCAGCGGAATGACAGTAAACACTGAAGCTTTCTTT. Encoded protein: CASSGMTVNTEAFF. The complete variable domain, with remaining parts taken from reference TRBV13 and TRBJ1-1, reads AAGVIQSPRHLIKEKRETATLKCYPIPRHDTVYWYQQGPGQDPQFLISFYEKMQSDKGSIPDRFSAQQFSDYHSELNMSSLELGDSALYFCASSGMTVNTEAFFGQGTRLTVV.

This clone is a singleton in its sample. The chain links TRBV6-5 to TRBJ1-4, with D perhaps matching TRBD1 (6 bases). The length of the CDR3 is 14 residues. The germline gives CDR1 MNHEY, CDR2 SVGAGI. Between the trimmed V and J ends, which lost 4 bases and 8 bases, there was a span of 14 bases. The CDR3 DNA follows: TGTGCCAGCAGTTTCGGGGGGCGCGAAGAAAAACTGTTTTTT. This codes for CASSFGGREEKLFF.

The V call is TRBV19, the J call TRBJ1-2, with 7 bases matching TRBD1. The CDR3 spans 14 residues. V lost 6 bases, J lost 1 base, and 5 bases stayed unmatched. Germline values: CDR1 LNHDA, CDR2 SQIVND (reference sequence). CDR3 nucleotides: TGTGCCAGTAGAGGGGGACAGATTAACTATGGCTACACCTTC. The encoded protein is CASRGGQINYGYTF.

This chain uses TRBV7-2 with TRBJ1-4, with D hard to call. Trimming pared 6 bases from V and 0 bases from J, leaving 17 bases between. The germline V gene encodes CDR1 SGHTA and CDR2 FQGNSA. This CDR3 is built from 17 residues. The CDR3 DNA reads as TGTGCCAGCAGGTCAATTGAGTCCCAATCAACTAATGAAAAACTGTTTTTT. This sequence encodes CASRSIESQSTNEKLFF.

V usage is TRBV19 and J usage is TRBJ1-2, with 8 bases that match TRBD1. V lost 8 bases, J lost 3 bases, and 5 bases stayed unmatched. The germline V gene encodes CDR1 LNHDA and CDR2 SQIVND (reference sequence). The CDR3 length is 13 residues. CDR3 sequence: CASATGGHYGYTF. CDR3 in DNA: TGTGCCAGTGCCACAGGGGGGCACTATGGCTACACCTTC.

This chain connects TRBV7-3 to TRBJ2-3, with D perhaps matching TRBD1 (5 bases). Germline-derived CDR1 and CDR2 are SGHTA and FQGTGA. This CDR3 region has 14 residues. Trimming stripped 2 bases from V and 4 bases from J, with 10 bases between. The CDR3 here is CASSLGASPDTQYF. The CDR3 DNA reads TGTGCCAGCAGCTTAGGGGCCAGCCCAGATACGCAGTATTTT.

V and J are TRBV19 and TRBJ2-7; possible D gene TRBD2, 6 bases. The CDR3 extends over 13 amino acids. V lost 3 bases, J lost 6 bases, and 12 bases lay in between. Germline values: CDR1 LNHDA, CDR2 SQIVND (reference sequence). This CDR3 is CASSMEGVGEQYF. CDR3 nucleotide sequence: TGTGCCAGTAGTATGGAGGGAGTTGGCGAGCAGTACTTC.

The chain recombines TRBV5-6 with TRBJ1-2; 7 bases line up with TRBD1. There are 15 residues in the CDR3. Germline-derived CDR1 and CDR2 are SGHDT and YYEEEE. Germline trimming cut 3 bases from V and 3 bases from J; bases unmatched to any gene: 8. The CDR3 protein is CASSSKQGSDYGYTF. The CDR3, as DNA: TGTGCCAGCAGCTCAAAACAGGGGTCCGACTATGGCTACACCTTC.

A single count supports this clone. A junction end diverges from the germline sequence, so it may reflect a read error. The chain uses TRBV6-5 and TRBJ2-7; a weak D match, TRBD1 (6 bases). Per germline, CDR1 MNHEY and CDR2 SVGAGI. The CDR3 consists of 15 residues. CDR3 DNA sequence: TGTGCCAGCAGTGGGGGCCAAGGCTTTTCCTTCGAGCAGTACTTC. This translates into CASSGGQGFSFEQYF.

The chain is built from TRBV2 and TRBJ1-4; D perhaps matches TRBD1 (5 bases). V was pared by 10 bases and J by 5 bases, with 17 bases between. In germline, CDR1 is SNHLY, CDR2 FYNNEI. The CDR3 loop spans 14 amino acids. The CDR3 nucleotides read TGTGCCACCCTGGACCGTAAGGGGAATGAAAAACTGTTTTTT. Protein sequence: CATLDRKGNEKLFF.

This chain joins TRBV14 and TRBJ1-1; 7 nucleotides match TRBD1. Germline CDR1 SGHDN, CDR2 FVKESK. The CDR3 totals 16 residues. The junction had 9 bases not matched to a gene; V was cut back by 0 bases and J by 5 bases. DNA for the CDR3: TGTGCCAGCAGCCAAGATCGGGCGACAGGGTATACTGAAGCTTTCTTT. Residues: CASSQDRATGYTEAFF.

The chain carries TRBV4-3 and TRBJ2-2; D might be TRBD2 (6 bases). V lost 0 bases and J 0 bases, leaving 11 bases between the germline ends. Germline V gene data show CDR1 as LGHNA and CDR2 as YSLEER. This CDR3 is built from 17 residues. CDR3 residues: CASSQDRSGANTGELFF. CDR3 in DNA: TGCGCCAGCAGCCAAGATAGGTCGGGAGCGAACACCGGGGAGCTGTTTTTT.

This CDR3 reads CASSELSYGYTF. As DNA, the CDR3 is TGTGCCAGCAGTGAATTGAGTTATGGCTACACCTTC. The chain has TRBV6-1 and TRBJ1-2; unclear D gene. The CDR3 totals 12 residues. CDR1 and CDR2 from the germline V gene are MNHNS and SASEGT. Trimming removed 2 bases from V and 5 bases from J, with 6 bases in between.

V usage is TRBV6-5 and J usage is TRBJ1-2; D uncertain. From germline, CDR1 is MNHEY and CDR2 SVGAGI. This CDR3 comprises 14 residues. The ends were cut back, 2 bases at V and 0 bases at J, with 7 bases in the middle. CDR3 protein: CASSYDMSNYGYTF. CDR3 nucleotide sequence: TGTGCCAGCAGTTACGACATGTCTAACTATGGCTACACCTTC.

A remark on this clone: The sample carries other DNA sequences with the same CDR3. The chain joins TRBV9 to TRBJ2-5, with a possible D match to TRBD2 (5 bases). The CDR3 consists of 13 residues. Trimming pared 1 base from V and 2 bases from J, leaving 6 bases between. CDR1 and CDR2 from the germline V gene are SGDLS and YYNGEE. The CDR3 bases are TGTGCCAGCAGCGTACGAGGGCAAGAGACCCAGTACTTC. Its protein product is CASSVRGQETQYF. The variable domain in full, with the rest retrieved from reference TRBV9 and TRBJ2-5, is DSGVTQTPKHLITATGQRVTLRCSPRSGDLSVYWYQQSLDQGLQFLIQYYNGEERAKGNILERFSAQQFPDLHSELNLSSLELGDSALYFCASSVRGQETQYFGPGTRLLVL.

The chain has TRBV29-1 and TRBJ2-5, with a tentative D call TRBD1 (6 bases). Germline V CDR1 and CDR2: SQVTM, ANQGSEA. Trimming took off 0 bases at V and 4 bases at J, with 15 bases between the two ends. The CDR3 has 15 residues. CDR3 nucleotides: TGCAGCGTTGAAGAACTGACAGGTCCCTTAGAGACCCAGTACTTC. Translation gives CSVEELTGPLETQYF. The variable domain in full, completed from reference TRBV29-1 and TRBJ2-5, reads SAVISQKPSRDICQRGTSLTIQCQVDSQVTMMFWYRQQPGQSLTLIATANQGSEATYESGFVIDKFPISRPNLTFSTLTVSNMSPEDSSIYLCSVEELTGPLETQYFGPGTRLLVL.

This chain links TRBV11-2 with TRBJ1-4, with D maybe TRBD1 (6 bases). Trimming cost V 3 bases and J 7 bases, with 15 bases left between them. CDR3 length equals 15 residues. Per the germline V gene, CDR1 is SGHAT and CDR2 is FQNNGV. The CDR3 sequence is CASSLNTGLGEKLFF. As DNA, the CDR3 is TGTGCCAGCAGCTTGAATACAGGGCTGGGTGAAAAACTGTTTTTT.

The V gene is TRBV7-8, the J gene TRBJ1-1; tentatively, D is TRBD1 (5 bases). V was pared by 0 bases and J by 4 bases, with 9 bases between. Germline loops: CDR1 SGHVS, CDR2 FQNEAQ. CDR3 size: 14 residues. CDR3 DNA sequence: TGTGCCAGCAGCTTAGCGGGGCGGGGCACTGAAGCTTTCTTT. Its translation: CASSLAGRGTEAFF.

The CDR3 loop is CASTIGAGYGYTF. The CDR3 DNA is TGTGCCAGCACTATAGGTGCGGGCTATGGCTACACCTTC. V usage is TRBV27 and J usage is TRBJ1-2; no reliable D call. Germline-derived CDR1 and CDR2 are MNHEY and SMNVEV (reference sequence). V was clipped by 7 bases and J by 4 bases, with 13 bases between them. The CDR3 length is 13 residues.

The chain joins TRBV30 to TRBJ2-2; D may be TRBD1 (5 bases). The CDR3 contains 14 residues. V lost 3 bases, J lost 1 base, and 9 bases lay in between. Germline CDR1 and CDR2: GTSNPN and SVGIG (reference sequence). The CDR3 protein is CAWRTAMNTGELFF. CDR3 nucleotides: TGTGCCTGGAGGACAGCAATGAACACCGGGGAGCTGTTTTTT.